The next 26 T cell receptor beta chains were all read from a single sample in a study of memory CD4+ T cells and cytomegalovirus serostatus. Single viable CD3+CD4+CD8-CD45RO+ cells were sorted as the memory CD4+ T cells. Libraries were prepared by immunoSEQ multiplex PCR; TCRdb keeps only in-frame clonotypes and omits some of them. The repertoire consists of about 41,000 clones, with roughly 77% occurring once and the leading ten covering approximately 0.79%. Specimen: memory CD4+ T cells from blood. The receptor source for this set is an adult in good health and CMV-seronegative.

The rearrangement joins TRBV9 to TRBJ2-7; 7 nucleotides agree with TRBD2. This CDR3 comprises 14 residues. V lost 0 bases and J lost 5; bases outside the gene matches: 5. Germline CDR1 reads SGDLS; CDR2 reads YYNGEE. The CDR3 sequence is CASSVGGEGHEQYF. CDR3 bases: TGTGCCAGCAGCGTAGGCGGGGAGGGCCACGAGCAGTACTTC.

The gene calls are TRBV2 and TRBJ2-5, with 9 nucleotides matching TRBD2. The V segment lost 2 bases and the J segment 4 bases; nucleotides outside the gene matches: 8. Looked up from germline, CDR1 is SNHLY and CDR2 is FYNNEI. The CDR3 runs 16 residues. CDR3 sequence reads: CASSEQRGALIETQYF. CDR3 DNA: TGTGCCAGCAGTGAACAGCGGGGGGCCCTAATAGAGACCCAGTACTTC. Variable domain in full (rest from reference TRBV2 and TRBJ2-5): EPEVTQTPSHQVTQMGQEVILRCVPISNHLYFYWYRQILGQKVEFLVSFYNNEISEKSEIFDDQFSVERPDGSNFTLKIRSTKLEDSAMYFCASSEQRGALIETQYFGPGTRLLVL.

This CDR3 reads CASSPGQRHGYTF. The CDR3 DNA reads TGTGCCAGCAGCCCAGGACAGAGGCATGGCTACACCTTC. The rearrangement links TRBV7-9 to TRBJ1-2, with D possibly being TRBD1 (6 bases). The germline gives CDR1 SEHNR, CDR2 FQNEAQ (reference sequence). V shed 5 bases and J shed 6 bases, with 13 bases lying between them. The CDR3 is 13 residues long.

The CDR3 DNA reads TGTGCCAGCAGCTCGGACGGCCGGGATGGGGAGACCCAGTACTTC. Protein product: CASSSDGRDGETQYF. V and J are TRBV7-2 and TRBJ2-5, with D perhaps TRBD2 (5 bases). The V gene lost 4 bases and the J gene lost 5 bases, with 17 bases spanning the gap. Germline lookup yields CDR1 SGHTA and CDR2 FQGNSA. The CDR3 runs 15 residues.

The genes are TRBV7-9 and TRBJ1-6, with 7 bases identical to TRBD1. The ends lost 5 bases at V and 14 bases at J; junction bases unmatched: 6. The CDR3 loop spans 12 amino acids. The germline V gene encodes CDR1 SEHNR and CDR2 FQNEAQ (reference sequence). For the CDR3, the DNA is TGTGCCAGCAGCCCAGGGGGACTTTCCCTCCACTTT. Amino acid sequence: CASSPGGLSLHF.

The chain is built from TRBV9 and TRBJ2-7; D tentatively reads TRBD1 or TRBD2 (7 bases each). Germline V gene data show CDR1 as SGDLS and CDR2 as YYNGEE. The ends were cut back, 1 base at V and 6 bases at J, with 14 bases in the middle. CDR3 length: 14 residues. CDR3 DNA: TGTGCCAGCAGCGTAAAGCCAGGGGGGGGCGAGCAGTACTTC. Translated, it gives CASSVKPGGGEQYF.

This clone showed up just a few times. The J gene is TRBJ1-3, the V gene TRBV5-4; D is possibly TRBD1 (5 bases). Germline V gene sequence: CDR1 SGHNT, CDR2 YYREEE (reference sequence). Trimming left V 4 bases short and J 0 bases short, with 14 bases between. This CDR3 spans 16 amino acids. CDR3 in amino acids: CASSLGGANSGNTIYF. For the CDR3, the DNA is TGTGCCAGCAGCCTGGGTGGGGCAAACTCTGGAAACACCATATATTTT. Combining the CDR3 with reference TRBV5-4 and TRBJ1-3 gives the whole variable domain ETGVTQSPTHLIKTRGQQVTLRCSSQSGHNTVSWYQQALGQGPQFIFQYYREEENGRGNFPPRFSGLQFPNYSSELNVNALELDDSALYLCASSLGGANSGNTIYFGEGSWLTVV.

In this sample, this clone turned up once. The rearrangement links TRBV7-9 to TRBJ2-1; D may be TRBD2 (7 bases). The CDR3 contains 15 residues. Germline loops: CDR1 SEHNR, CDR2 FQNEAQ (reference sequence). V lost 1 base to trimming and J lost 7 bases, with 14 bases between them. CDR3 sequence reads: CASSLDAGAGNEQFF. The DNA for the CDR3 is TGTGCCAGCAGCTTAGACGCGGGGGCAGGGAATGAGCAGTTCTTC.

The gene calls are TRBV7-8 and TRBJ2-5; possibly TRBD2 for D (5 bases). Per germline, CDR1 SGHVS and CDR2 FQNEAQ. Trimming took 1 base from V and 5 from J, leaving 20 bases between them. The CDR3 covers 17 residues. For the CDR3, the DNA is TGTGCCAGCAGCTTAGTAGGTTCTAGCTTCCCCCCTGAGACCCAGTACTTC. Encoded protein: CASSLVGSSFPPETQYF.

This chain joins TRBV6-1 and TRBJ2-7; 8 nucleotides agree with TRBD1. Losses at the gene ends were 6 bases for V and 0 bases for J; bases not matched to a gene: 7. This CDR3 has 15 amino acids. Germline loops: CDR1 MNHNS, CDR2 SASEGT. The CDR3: CASRRAGTGSYEQYF. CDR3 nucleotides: TGTGCCAGCAGGAGGGCCGGGACAGGCTCCTACGAGCAGTACTTC.

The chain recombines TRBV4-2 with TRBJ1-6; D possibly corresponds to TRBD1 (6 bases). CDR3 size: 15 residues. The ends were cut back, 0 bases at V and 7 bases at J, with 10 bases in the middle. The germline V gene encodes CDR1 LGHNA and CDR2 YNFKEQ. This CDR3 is CASSQEGQSNSPLHF. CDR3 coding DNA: TGTGCCAGCAGCCAAGAAGGACAGTCCAATTCACCCCTCCACTTT.

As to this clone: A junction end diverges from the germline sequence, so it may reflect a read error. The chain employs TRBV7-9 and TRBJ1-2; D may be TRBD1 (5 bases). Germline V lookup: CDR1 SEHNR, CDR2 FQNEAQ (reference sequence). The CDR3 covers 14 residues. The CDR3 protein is CASSFGQAQGGYAF. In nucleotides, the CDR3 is TGTGCCAGCAGCTTCGGGCAGGCCCAGGGAGGCTACGCCTTC. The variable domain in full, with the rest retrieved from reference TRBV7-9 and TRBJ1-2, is DTGVSQNPRHKITKRGQNVTFRCDPISEHNRLYWYRQTLGQGPEFLTYFQNEAQLEKSRLLSDRFSAERPKGSFSTLEIQRTEQGDSAMYLCASSFGQAQGGYAFGSGTRLTVV.

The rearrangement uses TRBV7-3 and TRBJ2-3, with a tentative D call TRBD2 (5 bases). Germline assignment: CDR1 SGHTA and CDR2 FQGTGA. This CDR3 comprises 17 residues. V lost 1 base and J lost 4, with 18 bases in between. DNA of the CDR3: TGTGCCAGCAGCTTAATCGGTCCCGGACTGCTATCAGATACGCAGTATTTT. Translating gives CASSLIGPGLLSDTQYF.

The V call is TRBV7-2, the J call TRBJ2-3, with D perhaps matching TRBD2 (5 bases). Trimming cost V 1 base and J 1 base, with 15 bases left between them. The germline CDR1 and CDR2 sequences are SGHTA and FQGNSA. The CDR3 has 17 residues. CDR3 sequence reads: CASSLDGSTRGTDTQYF. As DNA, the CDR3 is TGTGCCAGCAGCTTAGATGGCTCGACGCGGGGCACAGATACGCAGTATTTT.

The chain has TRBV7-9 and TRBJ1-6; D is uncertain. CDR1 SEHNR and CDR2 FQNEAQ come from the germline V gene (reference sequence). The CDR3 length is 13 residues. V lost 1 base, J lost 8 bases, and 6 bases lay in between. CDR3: CASSLDGDSPLHF. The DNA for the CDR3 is TGTGCCAGCAGCTTAGACGGGGATTCACCCCTCCACTTT.

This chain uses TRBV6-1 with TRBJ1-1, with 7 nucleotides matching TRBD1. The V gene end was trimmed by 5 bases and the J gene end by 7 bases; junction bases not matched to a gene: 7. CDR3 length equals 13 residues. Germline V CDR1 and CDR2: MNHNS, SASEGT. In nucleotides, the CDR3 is TGTGCCAGCAGTAAGGGACAGCTCGGTGAAGCTTTCTTT. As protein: CASSKGQLGEAFF.

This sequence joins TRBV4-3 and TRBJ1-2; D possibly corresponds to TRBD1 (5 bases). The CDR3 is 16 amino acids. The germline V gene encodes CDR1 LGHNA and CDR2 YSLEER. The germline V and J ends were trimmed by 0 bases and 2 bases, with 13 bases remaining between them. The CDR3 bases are TGCGCCAGCAGCCAAGATGGGGGGGGTGGGAACTATGGCTACACCTTC. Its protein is CASSQDGGGGNYGYTF.

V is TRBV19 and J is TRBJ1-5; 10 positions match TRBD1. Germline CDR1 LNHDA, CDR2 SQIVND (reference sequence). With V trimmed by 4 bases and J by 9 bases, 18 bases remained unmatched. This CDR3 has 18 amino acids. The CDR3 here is CASSSFSIRDRGEGPQHF. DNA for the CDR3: TGTGCCAGTAGTAGTTTTAGTATAAGGGACAGGGGCGAAGGGCCCCAGCATTTT.

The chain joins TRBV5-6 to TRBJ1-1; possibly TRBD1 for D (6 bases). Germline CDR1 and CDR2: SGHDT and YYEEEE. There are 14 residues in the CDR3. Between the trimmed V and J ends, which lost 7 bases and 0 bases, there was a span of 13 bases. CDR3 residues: CASSKGTLNTEAFF. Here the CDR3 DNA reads TGTGCCAGCTCCAAGGGGACATTGAACACTGAAGCTTTCTTT.

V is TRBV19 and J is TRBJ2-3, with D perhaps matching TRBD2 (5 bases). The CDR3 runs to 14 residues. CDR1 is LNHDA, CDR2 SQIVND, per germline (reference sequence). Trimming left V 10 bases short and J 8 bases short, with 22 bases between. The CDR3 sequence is CATAADRSLVTQYF. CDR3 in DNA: TGTGCCACAGCGGCGGATCGCTCATTGGTTACGCAGTATTTT.

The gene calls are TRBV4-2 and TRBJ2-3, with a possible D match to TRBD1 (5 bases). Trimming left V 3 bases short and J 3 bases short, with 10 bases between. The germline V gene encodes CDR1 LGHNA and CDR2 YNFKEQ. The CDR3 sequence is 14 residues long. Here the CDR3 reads CASSQGRITDTQYF. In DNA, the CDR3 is TGTGCCAGCAGCCAGGGGCGGATAACAGATACGCAGTATTTT.

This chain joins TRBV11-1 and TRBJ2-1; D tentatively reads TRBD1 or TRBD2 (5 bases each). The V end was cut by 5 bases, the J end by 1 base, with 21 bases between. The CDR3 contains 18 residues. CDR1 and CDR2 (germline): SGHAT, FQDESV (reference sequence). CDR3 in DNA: TGTGCCAGCAGCCTTGTCGCCTCAGGGAGTGTTTCCTACAATGAGCAGTTCTTC. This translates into CASSLVASGSVSYNEQFF.

CDR3 in DNA: TGTGCCAGCTCACCAGGGGGGTCAGGGTCCTACGAGCAGTACTTC. It is translated as CASSPGGSGSYEQYF. The V gene is TRBV18, the J gene TRBJ2-7; possible D gene TRBD2, 6 bases. The germline V gene has CDR1 KGHSH and CDR2 LQKENI. V gave up 2 bases and J gave up 1 base, with 12 bases separating them. The CDR3 loop spans 15 amino acids.

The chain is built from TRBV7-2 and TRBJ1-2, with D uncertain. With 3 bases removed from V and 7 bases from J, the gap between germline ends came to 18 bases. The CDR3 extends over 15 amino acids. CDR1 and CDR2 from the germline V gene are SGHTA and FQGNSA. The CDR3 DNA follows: TGTGCCAGCAGCTTCCAATTCGAAAGTGGCGGTGGCTACACCTTC. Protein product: CASSFQFESGGGYTF.

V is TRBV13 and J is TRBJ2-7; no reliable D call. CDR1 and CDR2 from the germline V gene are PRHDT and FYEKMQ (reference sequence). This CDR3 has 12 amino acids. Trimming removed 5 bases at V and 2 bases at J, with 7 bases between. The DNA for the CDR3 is TGTGCCAGCAGCCACGCCGCCTACGAGCAGTACTTC. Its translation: CASSHAAYEQYF. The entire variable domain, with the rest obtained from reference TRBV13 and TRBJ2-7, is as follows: AAGVIQSPRHLIKEKRETATLKCYPIPRHDTVYWYQQGPGQDPQFLISFYEKMQSDKGSIPDRFSAQQFSDYHSELNMSSLELGDSALYFCASSHAAYEQYFGPGTRLTVT.

CDR3 sequence reads: CASSLMAFNTGELFF. The CDR3 nucleotides read TGTGCCAGCAGCTTAATGGCCTTTAACACCGGGGAGCTGTTTTTT. The chain recombines TRBV11-2 with TRBJ2-2; no definite D call. This CDR3 spans 15 amino acids. Germline values: CDR1 SGHAT, CDR2 FQNNGV. V lost 2 bases and J 2 bases, leaving 9 bases between the germline ends.